The 19 T cell receptor beta chains below were found in one sample sequenced in a study of cytomegalovirus exposure and HLA in healthy donors. This PCR relied on a set of 60 Vbeta primers and 13 Jbeta primers. The protocol was immunoSEQ multiplex PCR, while the TCRdb copy is restricted to in-frame clones and leaves out a portion. Among some 130,000 clones listed, 80% to 85% were seen once. The sequenced sample was PBMCs. The receptors here all came from a male donor in good health and CMV-seropositive.

The chain joins TRBV25-1 to TRBJ2-2; 9 bases match TRBD1. The CDR3 runs to 14 residues. V lost 7 bases to trimming and J lost 3 bases; unmatched junction nucleotides: 3. Germline CDR1 MGHDK, CDR2 SYGVNS. CDR3 amino acids: CASTRTGDTGELFF. DNA of the CDR3: TGTGCCAGCACTAGGACAGGGGACACCGGGGAGCTGTTTTTT.

The V and J genes are TRBV29-1 and TRBJ2-2; TRBD1 aligns across 7 bases. V was clipped by 4 bases and J by 2 bases; unmatched bases: 4. There are 14 residues in the CDR3. Germline CDR1 and CDR2: SQVTM and ANQGSEA. CDR3 residues: CSVVGQTNTGELFF. The CDR3 bases are TGCAGCGTTGTGGGACAGACTAACACCGGGGAGCTGTTTTTT.

V and J are TRBV19 and TRBJ2-1; the D gene is possibly TRBD2 (7 bases). Trimming removed 4 bases at V and 9 bases at J, with 19 bases between. The CDR3 sequence is 15 residues long. Germline CDR1 is LNHDA and CDR2 is SQIVND (reference sequence). The CDR3 DNA reads as TGTGCCAGTAGTACCTTGGGGGGGGCCGCGGCTGAGCAGTTCTTC. It codes for CASSTLGGAAAEQFF.

This clone has a handful of counts. The chain couples TRBV4-1 to TRBJ2-2; 8 nucleotides align to TRBD2. The V gene's germline CDR1 is MGHRA and CDR2 YSYEKL. This CDR3 has 19 amino acids. The V segment lost 5 bases and the J segment 3 bases; nucleotides outside the gene matches: 17. The CDR3 reads CASSEGRGGLRGDTGELFF. In nucleotides, the CDR3 is TGCGCCAGCAGCGAAGGACGGGGGGGACTAAGGGGTGACACCGGGGAGCTGTTTTTT.

The chain links TRBV9 to TRBJ2-7; TRBD2 aligns across 9 bases. Germline CDR1 and CDR2: SGDLS and YYNGEE. Losses at the gene ends were 3 bases for V and 4 bases for J; bases not matched to a gene: 11. This CDR3 is 16 amino acids long. The CDR3 coding sequence is TGTGCCAGCAGCGCTGACCTTAGCGGGGGTCTGTACGAGCAGTACTTC. The encoded protein is CASSADLSGGLYEQYF.

This clone was seen a single time. The chain has TRBV4-3 and TRBJ1-2; TRBD1 is a possible D gene (5 bases). The CDR3 covers 16 residues. Per germline, CDR1 LGHNA and CDR2 YSLEER. V shed 2 bases and J shed 5 bases, with 18 bases lying between them. The CDR3 region has the DNA TGCGCCAGCAGCCAAACCGGGGACTACGGGCCTTATGGCTACACCTTC. This sequence encodes CASSQTGDYGPYGYTF.

As regards this clone: Germline is not matched at one junction end, which may reflect a read error. The chain links TRBV7-9 to TRBJ1-5; D is unclear. Germline CDR1 reads SEHNR; CDR2 reads FQNEAQ (reference sequence). The CDR3 runs 14 residues. CDR3 bases: TGTTCCAGCAGCTCAGGACTACGGGGTAAATCCCAGCATTTT. Protein sequence: CSSSSGLRGKSQHF.

V and J are TRBV19 and TRBJ2-7; D is uncertain. CDR3 size: 13 residues. The V gene's germline CDR1 is LNHDA and CDR2 SQIVND (reference sequence). The V end lost 3 bases, the J end lost 5 bases, and 11 bases lay between the germline ends. The CDR3 DNA reads as TGTGCCAGTAGTATGGCAGGCGAAAACGAGCAGTACTTC. Protein sequence: CASSMAGENEQYF.

The chain has TRBV6-5 and TRBJ1-2; TRBD1 agrees at 9 bases. The CDR3 is made up of 13 amino acids. CDR1 is MNHEY, CDR2 SVGAGI, per germline. Trimming removed 8 bases from V and 6 bases from J; junction bases left unmatched: 7. In DNA form, the CDR3 reads TGTGCCAGCCAATATACAGGGGGCGATGGCTACACCTTC. Amino acids: CASQYTGGDGYTF.

The chain couples TRBV19 to TRBJ1-1, with no clear D. In germline, CDR1 is LNHDA, CDR2 SQIVND (reference sequence). The CDR3 loop spans 14 amino acids. Trimming removed 1 base from V and 4 bases from J, with 10 bases in between. The CDR3 reads CASSIGGEGTEAFF. The CDR3, as DNA: TGTGCCAGTAGTATAGGGGGTGAGGGCACTGAAGCTTTCTTT. The full variable domain, in which reference TRBV19 and TRBJ1-1 provide the parts outside the CDR3, is DGGITQSPKYLFRKEGQNVTLSCEQNLNHDAMYWYRQDPGQGLRLIYYSQIVNDFQKGDIAEGYSVSREKKESFPLTVTSAQKNPTAFYLCASSIGGEGTEAFFGQGTRLTVV.

V gene TRBV25-1 combines with J gene TRBJ2-7, with TRBD2 matching over 9 bases. The ends lost 7 bases at V and 6 bases at J; junction bases unmatched: 7. Germline V gene data show CDR1 as MGHDK and CDR2 as SYGVNS. The CDR3 spans 13 residues. CDR3 sequence: CASTRAGGSEQYF. In nucleotides, the CDR3 is TGTGCCAGCACCCGAGCGGGGGGTTCCGAGCAGTACTTC.

In the case of this clone: This CDR3 is missing its conserved last phenylalanine or tryptophan, likely due to a read error. It is unclear where the CDR3 begins or ends on the DNA, so no DNA is shown, and the CDR3 is as TCRdb lists it. V gene TRBV6-1 combines with J gene TRBJ2-7; TRBD1, as called in the table, went unchecked against the DNA. The germline V gene has CDR1 MNHNS and CDR2 SASEGT. Counting both end residues, the CDR3 totals 12 amino acids. The CDR3 sequence is CASSEANRDRVI.

This chain uses TRBV9 with TRBJ2-7, with 8 bases aligning to TRBD2. After removal of 3 bases from V and 4 bases from J, the junction contained 9 bases not matched to a gene. The CDR3 runs 15 residues. The germline V gene has CDR1 SGDLS and CDR2 YYNGEE. The CDR3 spells CASSEGAGELYEQYF. In DNA form, the CDR3 reads TGTGCCAGCAGCGAGGGAGCGGGAGAGCTATACGAGCAGTACTTC. The full variable domain, in which reference TRBV9 and TRBJ2-7 provide the parts outside the CDR3, is DSGVTQTPKHLITATGQRVTLRCSPRSGDLSVYWYQQSLDQGLQFLIQYYNGEERAKGNILERFSAQQFPDLHSELNLSSLELGDSALYFCASSEGAGELYEQYFGPGTRLTVT.

The V gene is TRBV5-8, the J gene TRBJ2-5; 8 bases map to TRBD2. This CDR3 is 15 amino acids long. Germline V gene lookup returns CDR1 SGHTS and CDR2 YDEGEE. The J segment lost 3 bases and the V segment lost 4 bases, leaving 8 bases of the junction unmatched. DNA of the CDR3: TGTGCCAGCAGCCCCGGACTAGCTCGGGAAGAGACCCAGTACTTC. Its translation is CASSPGLAREETQYF.

The chain combines TRBV5-1 with TRBJ1-3, with 7 bases aligning to TRBD1. The CDR3 length is 14 residues. The germline CDR1 and CDR2 sequences are SGHRS and YFSETQ. The trim removed 0 bases at V and 8 bases at J, leaving 5 bases unmatched. CDR3 nucleotides: TGCGCCAGCAGCTTGGGTGATCAGGGGGACACCATATATTTT. Protein: CASSLGDQGDTIYF.

This clone was observed once. The V gene is TRBV28, the J gene TRBJ1-5, with D possibly being TRBD1 (5 bases). V was shortened by 7 bases and J by 5 bases, with 9 bases between the two germline ends. The CDR3 has 12 residues. Germline V lookup: CDR1 MDHEN, CDR2 SYDVKM. The CDR3 protein is CASTQGDQPQHF. Written as DNA, the CDR3 is TGTGCCAGCACCCAGGGCGATCAGCCCCAGCATTTT.

The genes are TRBV4-2 and TRBJ1-2, with D perhaps matching TRBD1 (6 bases). Germline CDR1 is LGHNA and CDR2 is YNFKEQ. Deletions cut 1 base from V and 6 bases from J, with 15 bases between. The CDR3 covers 15 residues. The CDR3 DNA sequence: TGTGCCAGCAGCCAAGCCCGGGAGGGGGTACATGGCTACACCTTC. Its translation: CASSQAREGVHGYTF.

This clone was counted a few times. This chain connects TRBV5-4 to TRBJ2-7, with D possibly being TRBD2 (5 bases). V was trimmed by 4 bases and J by 5 bases, leaving 16 bases between them. The CDR3 is 14 residues long. CDR1 and CDR2 from the germline V gene are SGHNT and YYREEE (reference sequence). The chain's CDR3 is CASSPSGMKNEQYF. For the CDR3, the DNA is TGTGCCAGCAGCCCCTCCGGGATGAAAAACGAGCAGTACTTC.

The J gene is TRBJ2-2, the V gene TRBV28; D may be TRBD2 (6 bases). Deletions cut 7 bases from V and 3 bases from J, with 18 bases between. Germline V gives CDR1 MDHEN, CDR2 SYDVKM. This CDR3 contains 16 residues. Written as DNA, the CDR3 is TGTGCCAGCACTGCGCTTCGAGGCGGGGACACCGGGGAGCTGTTTTTT. This encodes CASTALRGGDTGELFF.